Here is one T cell receptor beta chain with its context. Its cognate antigen has yet to be identified. The sample holds no much larger clone one base away, and base qualities are not on file. This record comes from a study of shared clonotypes between healthy human individuals (dated by TCRdb to 2020 to 2021). As for the study more broadly: The cohort comprised two women and a few men aged 18 to 49 years. Blood TCR repertoires of about five healthy adults were deeply sequenced to estimate repertoire size and the extent of clonotype sharing between individuals. To increase sequencing depth and limit assay-specific biases, different laboratories used diverse techniques to prepare libraries and sequence TCR repertoires. Per donor, leukapheresis produced somewhere between about 0.9 and 9 billion PBMCs. Overall study outcomes, separate from this receptor: Based on pairwise subsampling, the degree of clonotype sharing among donors was expected to be affected by sequencing depth. Sampling was restricted to blood, and TCR repertoires in tissue are likely to differ from TCR repertoires in blood. The genetic and exposure-history diversity represented was limited by the small number of donors.

Donors were healthy HIV-negative adults with no recently reported acute infections or vaccinations. Every donor was a Caucasian adult living in Nashville, Tennessee, USA. For unsorted samples, 70 million to 95 million PBMCs were counted, and genomic DNA was extracted using the QIAamp DNA Blood Mini kit. After blood collection by leukapheresis, PBMCs were isolated using Ficoll-Histopaque density gradient centrifugation and then cryopreserved in the vapor phase of liquid nitrogen. Using the deep immunoSEQ assay, TCR CDR3 regions were amplified from genomic DNA by multiplex PCR. For each cell subset, the extracted genomic DNA was distributed evenly across all wells of several immunoSEQ 96-well plates, and each plate served as one replicate. For unsorted PBMC, approximately 0.3 ug of genomic DNA, equivalent to 30,000 to 35,000 T cell genomes, went into each replicate PCR. Unsorted PBMC genomic DNA was sequenced across ten immunoSEQ deep assay plates. Purified libraries were measured with a Qubit 3.0 fluorometer, size-checked on a Bioanalyzer 2100, and measured again with the KAPA Library Quantification kit. Every immunoSEQ 96-well plate was sequenced on a separate single-read 150-cycle Illumina NextSeq 550 flow cell. The original methods were these. Because only junctional sequences without quality scores were contained in the immunoSEQ output, filtering matching that applied to full-length reads could not be performed. Sequences were annotated with PyIR, a Python wrapper for IgBLAST v1.9, using IMGT germline references to assign V/J genes and CDR3. Reads were filtered out if the reads had weak V/J assignments (E-value above 1e-6), no CDR3, stop codons, out-of-frame junctions, or ambiguous translated residues. V3J clonotypes were defined as sequences sharing an identical inferred V gene, J gene, and CDR3 amino acid sequence. The percentage overlap between two repertoires was calculated by dividing the number of shared unique clonotypes by the size of the smaller repertoire. Richness of each repertoire was evaluated using RTK rarefaction, the Chao1 estimator, and Recon v2.1 estimates of unobserved clonotypes. The source is immuneACCESS, and TCRdb retained only in-frame sequences with V and J called. Part of the clones is not carried over; for the studies checked, unresolved V genes explain less than half of this, and the remainder is unexplained. That table is the source of V, J and clone size, and D and trimming were worked out from the DNA. This sample holds fewer than 600,000 clones; 70% to 80% were observed only once. In total, the top ten clones hold 12% of the sample.

The germline V gene encodes CDR1 ENHRY and CDR2 SYGVKD. There are 14 amino acids in the CDR3, from cysteine to phenylalanine inclusive. The DNA shown is the 42-base CDR3, in frame from base 1. Clipping removes 8 bases from V and 4 bases from J, with 6 as the unmatched junction base count. The chain is encoded by TRBV10-3 joined to TRBJ2-3, with 10 middle bases fitting TRBD2. This clonotype was sampled from a woman aged 40 to 50 in good health. Some clones in this sample may be carry-over from other donors' samples. Material: PBMCs. The DNA reads as follows: TGTGCCATCGCTAGCGGGAGTTTCTCAGATACGCAGTATTTT. This yields the protein CAIASGSFSDTQYF.